This T cell receptor (beta chain) was identified during a study of response to subunit inactivated influenza vaccine. The length of the CDR3 is 14 residues. V lost 6 bases and J lost 0; bases outside the gene matches: 3. CDR1 is LNHDA, CDR2 SQIVND, per germline (reference sequence). This clonotype was counted a few times. One entry per CDR3 protein, called by TCRdb with MiXCR from the RT-PCR reads. The sample yields hundreds of thousands of distinct CDR3 sequences, approximately 15% seen once. The V and J genes are TRBV19 and TRBJ1-1; TRBD1 matches at 8 bases. The TCR was taken from a man aged 45 to 75 who received an inactivated influenza vaccine. The sequencing used CD4+ T cells sorted from PBMCs, collected less than 30 months after vaccination. The CDR3 loop is CASRRTGMNTEAFF. The CDR3 region has the DNA TGTGCCAGTAGACGGACAGGGATGAACACTGAAGCTTTCTTT.